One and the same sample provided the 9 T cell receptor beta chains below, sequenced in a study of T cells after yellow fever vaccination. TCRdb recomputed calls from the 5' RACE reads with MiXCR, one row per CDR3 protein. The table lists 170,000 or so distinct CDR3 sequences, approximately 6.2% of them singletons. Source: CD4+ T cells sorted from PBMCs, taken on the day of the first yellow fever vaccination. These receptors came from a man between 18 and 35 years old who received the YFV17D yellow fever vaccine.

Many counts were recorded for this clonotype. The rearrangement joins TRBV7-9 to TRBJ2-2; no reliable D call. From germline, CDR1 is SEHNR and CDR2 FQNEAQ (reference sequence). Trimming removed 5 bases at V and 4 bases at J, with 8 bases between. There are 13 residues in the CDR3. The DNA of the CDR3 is TGTGCCAGCAGCGTGCAGGCCACCGGGGAGCTGTTTTTT. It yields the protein CASSVQATGELFF.

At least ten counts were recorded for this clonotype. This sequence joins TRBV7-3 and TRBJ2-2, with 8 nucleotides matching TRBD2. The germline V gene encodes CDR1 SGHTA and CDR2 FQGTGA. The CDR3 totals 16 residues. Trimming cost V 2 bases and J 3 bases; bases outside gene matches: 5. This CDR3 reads CASSLGTRPYTGELFF. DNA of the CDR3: TGTGCCAGCAGCTTAGGGACTAGGCCCTACACCGGGGAGCTGTTTTTT.

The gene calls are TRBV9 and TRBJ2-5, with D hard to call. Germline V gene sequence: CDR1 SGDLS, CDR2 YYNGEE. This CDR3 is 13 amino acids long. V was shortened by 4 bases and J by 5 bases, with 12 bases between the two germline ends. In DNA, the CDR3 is TGTGCCAGCAGCATAAACCCCCACGAGACCCAGTACTTC. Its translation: CASSINPHETQYF.

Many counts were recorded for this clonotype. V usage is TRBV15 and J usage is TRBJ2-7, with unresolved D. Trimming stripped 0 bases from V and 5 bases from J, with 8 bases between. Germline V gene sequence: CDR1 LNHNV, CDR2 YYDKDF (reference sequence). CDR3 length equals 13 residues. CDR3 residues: CATSRDPTHEQYF. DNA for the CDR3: TGTGCCACCAGCAGAGATCCGACGCACGAGCAGTACTTC.

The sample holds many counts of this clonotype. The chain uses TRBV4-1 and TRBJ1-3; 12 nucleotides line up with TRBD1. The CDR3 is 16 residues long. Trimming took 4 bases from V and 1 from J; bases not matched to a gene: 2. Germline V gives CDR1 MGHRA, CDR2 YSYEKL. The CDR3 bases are TGCGCCAGCAGCCTGGGACAGGGGGCTTCTGGAAACACCATATATTTT. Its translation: CASSLGQGASGNTIYF.

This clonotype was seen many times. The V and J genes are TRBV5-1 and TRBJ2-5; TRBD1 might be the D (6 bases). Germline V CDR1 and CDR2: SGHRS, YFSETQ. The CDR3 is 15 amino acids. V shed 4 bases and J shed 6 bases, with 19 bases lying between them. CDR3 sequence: CASSTLTGSGKTQYF. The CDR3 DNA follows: TGCGCCAGCAGCACCCTCACAGGGTCCGGGAAGACCCAGTACTTC.

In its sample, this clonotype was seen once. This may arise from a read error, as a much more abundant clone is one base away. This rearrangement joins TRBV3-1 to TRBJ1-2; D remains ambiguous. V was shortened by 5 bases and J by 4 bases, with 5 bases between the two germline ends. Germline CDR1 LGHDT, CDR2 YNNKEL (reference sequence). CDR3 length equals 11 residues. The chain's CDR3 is CASSNIYGYTF. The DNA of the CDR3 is TGTGCCAGCAGCAATATCTATGGCTACACCTTC.

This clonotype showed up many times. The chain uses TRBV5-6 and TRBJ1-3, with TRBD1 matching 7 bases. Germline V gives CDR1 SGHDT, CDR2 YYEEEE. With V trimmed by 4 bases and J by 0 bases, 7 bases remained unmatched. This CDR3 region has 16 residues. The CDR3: CASSPEQGRSGNTIYF. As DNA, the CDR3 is TGTGCCAGCAGCCCGGAACAGGGGCGCTCTGGAAACACCATATATTTT.

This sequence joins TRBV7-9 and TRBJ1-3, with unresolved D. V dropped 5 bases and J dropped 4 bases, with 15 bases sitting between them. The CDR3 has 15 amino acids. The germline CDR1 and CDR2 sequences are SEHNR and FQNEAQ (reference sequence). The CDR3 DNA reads TGTGCCAGCAGCCACCCCGCGACTCTGGGAAACACCATATATTTT. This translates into CASSHPATLGNTIYF.